One sample yielded the 9 T cell receptor beta chains listed below, sequenced in a study of blood T cell repertoires in COVID-19. Using immunoSEQ multiplex PCR, the repertoire was profiled, and TCRdb retains in-frame clones only, with some absent. The top ten clones hold 9% to 10% of a sample with more than 55,000 clones, approximately 78% of them seen once. Input material: peripheral blood. The receptors here all came from a woman over 75 with acute or convalescent COVID-19.

The V and J genes are TRBV10-3 and TRBJ1-2; D is possibly TRBD1 (6 bases). V was cut by 4 bases and J by 3 bases, with 9 bases left in between. The CDR3 is 13 residues long. Germline V lookup: CDR1 ENHRY, CDR2 SYGVKD. The CDR3 nucleotides read TGTGCCATCAGTGGACAGGCAGACTATGGCTACACCTTC. This translates into CAISGQADYGYTF.

J is TRBJ2-7 and V is TRBV19; D is possibly TRBD2 (6 bases). This CDR3 has 14 amino acids. The V gene's germline CDR1 is LNHDA and CDR2 SQIVND (reference sequence). V lost 9 bases and J 5 bases, leaving 20 bases between the germline ends. CDR3 sequence reads: CASGRGDSRHEQYF. In nucleotides, the CDR3 is TGTGCCAGCGGCAGAGGGGACTCACGACACGAGCAGTACTTC.

About this clone itself: Other DNA sequences in the same sample also yield this CDR3. The chain joins TRBV3-1 (or the pseudogene TRBV3-2) to TRBJ1-1; D possibly corresponds to TRBD1 (5 bases). CDR1 LGHDT and CDR2 YNNKEL come from the germline V gene (reference sequence). The CDR3 consists of 14 residues. The V and J ends lost 3 bases and 1 base respectively, with 9 bases between them. The CDR3 coding sequence is TGTGCCAGCAGCCAGGTGCAGGGGAACACTGAAGCTTTCTTT. Protein product: CASSQVQGNTEAFF.

The sample holds one count of this clone. The sample holds other DNA sequences that translate to the same CDR3. J is TRBJ2-5 and V is TRBV5-1, with a weak D call TRBD2 (7 bases). Deletions cut 4 bases from V and 5 bases from J, with 15 bases between. Germline V gene data show CDR1 as SGHRS and CDR2 as YFSETQ. CDR3 size: 14 residues. The CDR3 DNA follows: TGCGCCAGCAGCCTGGGAGGGGGTGGCGAGACCCAGTACTTC. Translating it yields CASSLGGGGETQYF.

The V and J genes are TRBV7-2 and TRBJ2-7; D is ambiguous. Germline V gives CDR1 SGHTA, CDR2 FQGNSA. V was shortened by 1 base and J by 7 bases, with 14 bases between the two germline ends. The CDR3 is 14 residues long. CDR3 nucleotides: TGTGCCAGCAGCTTAGTCGGTAGATCGGGTGAGCAGTACTTC. Its protein product is CASSLVGRSGEQYF.

The chain employs TRBV7-9 and TRBJ2-1; 7 positions match TRBD1. Germline trimming cut 0 bases from V and 8 bases from J; bases unmatched to any gene: 1. The germline CDR1 and CDR2 sequences are SEHNR and FQNEAQ (reference sequence). The CDR3 totals 13 residues. CDR3 nucleotides: TGTGCCAGCAGCTTAGCCCAGGGGGATGAGCAGTTCTTC. Translation gives CASSLAQGDEQFF.

The chain has TRBV19 and TRBJ2-1; 8 nucleotides match TRBD2. Germline V gene sequence: CDR1 LNHDA, CDR2 SQIVND (reference sequence). This CDR3 spans 16 amino acids. V gave up 3 bases and J gave up 5 bases; unmatched junction bases: 9. As DNA, the CDR3 is TGTGCCAGTAGTATGGATCGGGGGGGCTTCCACAATGAGCAGTTCTTC. Translating it yields CASSMDRGGFHNEQFF.

The gene calls are TRBV27 and TRBJ2-3; D is perhaps TRBD2 (5 bases). The CDR3 consists of 13 residues. Germline assignment: CDR1 MNHEY and CDR2 SMNVEV (reference sequence). The V end was cut by 5 bases, the J end by 2 bases, with 8 bases between. The CDR3, as DNA: TGTGCCAGCAGTACGGGATCCACAGATACGCAGTATTTT. It codes for CASSTGSTDTQYF.

The chain carries TRBV6-5 and TRBJ1-5, with D unresolved. CDR1 and CDR2 from the germline V gene are MNHEY and SVGAGI. With 7 bases removed from V and 2 bases from J, the gap between germline ends came to 12 bases. This CDR3 contains 14 residues. CDR3 amino acids: CASIRDIGNQPQHF. The CDR3 nucleotides are TGTGCCAGCATTCGGGATATCGGCAATCAGCCCCAGCATTTT.